What follows describes a single TCR beta chain. This entry is derived from a study of CD8 T cells in Susac syndrome. Reverse transcription used roughly 0.5 to 1 ug RNA and random hexamers. One entry per CDR3 protein results from TCRdb running MiXCR on the immunoSEQ multiplex PCR reads. Of hundreds of thousands of distinct CDR3 sequences in the sample, 85% to 95% were seen once. V was cut by 2 bases and J by 3 bases, with 14 bases left in between. Germline V gene lookup returns CDR1 DFQATT and CDR2 SNEGSKA (reference sequence). The CDR3 sequence is 15 residues long. The source of this sequence is a human donor with Susac syndrome. This sequence joins TRBV20-1 and TRBJ1-5, with D perhaps matching TRBD1 (6 bases). Input material: CD4+ T cells from PBMCs. CDR3 in amino acids: CSARRGGGTNQPQHF. The CDR3 nucleotides are TGCAGTGCTAGACGGGGGGGCGGTACCAATCAGCCCCAGCATTTT.